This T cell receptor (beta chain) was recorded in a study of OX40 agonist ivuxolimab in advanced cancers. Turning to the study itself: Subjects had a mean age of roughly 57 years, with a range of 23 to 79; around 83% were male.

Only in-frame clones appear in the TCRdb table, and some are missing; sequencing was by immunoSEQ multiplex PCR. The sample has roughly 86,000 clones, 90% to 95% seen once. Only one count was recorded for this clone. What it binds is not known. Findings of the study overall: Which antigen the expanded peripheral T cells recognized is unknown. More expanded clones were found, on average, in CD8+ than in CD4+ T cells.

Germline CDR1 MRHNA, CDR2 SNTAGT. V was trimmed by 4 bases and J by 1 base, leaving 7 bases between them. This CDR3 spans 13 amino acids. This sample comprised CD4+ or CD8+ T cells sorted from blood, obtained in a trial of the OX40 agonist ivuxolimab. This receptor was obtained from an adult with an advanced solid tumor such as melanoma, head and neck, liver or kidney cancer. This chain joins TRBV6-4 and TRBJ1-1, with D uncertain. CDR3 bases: TGTGCCAGCAGTGCCCACACGAACACTGAAGCTTTCTTT. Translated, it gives CASSAHTNTEAFF.